This T cell receptor (beta chain) was identified in a study of T cell responses to AZD1222 COVID-19 vaccine. General study results and limits: Close to half of all spike-specific TCRs reportedly target regions of the variants that are unmutated.

Sequencing used immunoSEQ multiplex PCR; TCRdb keeps in-frame clones, though not all of them. Here the sample spans around 200,000 clones, about 93% being singletons. In the case of this clone: Its specificity is not known.

This specimen consisted of peripheral blood, obtained 28 days after the second dose of the MenACWY control vaccine. This TCR was sampled from an adult who received the MenACWY meningococcal vaccine as a control.

CDR3 region: CASRRDRTAPTEQFF. In DNA, the CDR3 is TGTGCCAGCAGAAGAGACCGGACAGCCCCCACTGAGCAGTTCTTC. The rearrangement joins TRBV28 to TRBJ2-1, with TRBD1 as a possible D gene (6 bases). Trimming shortened V by 6 bases and J by 9 bases, and 21 bases separated the two germline ends. CDR1 is MDHEN, CDR2 SYDVKM, per germline. This CDR3 is built from 15 residues.